This T cell receptor (beta chain) derives from a study of blood T cells in healthy people across ages. Next came a second PCR, run for about 7 to 12 cycles, which used a sample-barcoded 5' primer along with a J-beta primer mix. TCRdb passed the 5' RACE reads through MiXCR, listing each CDR3 protein once. The sample lists some 940,000 distinct CDR3 sequences, just under 30% occurring once. This CDR3 region has 13 residues. CDR1 and CDR2 from the germline V gene are SGDLS and YYNGEE. On this clonotype: One end of the junction varies from germline; a read error may be responsible.

The same sample was also studied in work on T cells of mothers and their children. This second report adds: Second-PCR amplification with M1S added sample barcodes and 2-4 random nucleotides. Some 2.7 million TCR beta reads per child versus over 10 million per mother. Comparable shaping of TCR recombination output by thymic selection was observed in related and unrelated pairs. It was observed that no persistent microchimeric T cell clones could be detected.

The receptor was isolated from a woman in her thirties or forties in good health. The genes are TRBV9 and TRBJ1-2; 7 nucleotides line up with TRBD1. The sample taken for sequencing was blood. This CDR3 reads CASSGQGYYDYTF. The CDR3 nucleotides are TGTGCCAGCAGCGGACAGGGATACTATGACTACACCTTC.